The following is a TCR beta chain sequence with its context. Its matching antigen is unknown. The CDR3 consists of 16 residues. Between the trimmed V and J ends, which lost 1 base and 0 bases, there was a span of 10 bases. Germline lookup yields CDR1 MGHRA and CDR2 YSYEKL. The sample is drawn from a study of STAT3 mutations in large granular lymphocyte leukemia. At the level of the study: Immunosuppressive therapy was given to more than half of T-LGLL patients. Regarding the study as a whole: In T-cell large granular lymphocyte leukemia, about half of patients showed multiple immunodominant subclonotypes. All newly emerging clones after therapy were STAT3 wild type.

Assay used: immunoSEQ multiplex PCR; TCRdb lists only in-frame clones, some missing. Of approximately 42,000 clones listed, about 81% are singletons. The specimen sequenced was PBMCs. The origin of this receptor is a human donor with T large granular lymphocyte leukemia. Some clones in this sample may be carry-over from other donors' samples. J is TRBJ1-3 and V is TRBV4-1, with unresolved D. CDR3 in DNA: TGCGCCAGCAGCCAAGTAGGACGGGACTCTGGAAACACCATATATTTT. Translation: CASSQVGRDSGNTIYF.